These 24 T cell receptor beta chains were all obtained from the same sample, sequenced in a study of shared clonotypes between healthy human individuals. Only in-frame clones appear in the TCRdb table, and some are missing; sequencing was by immunoSEQ multiplex PCR. The table has approximately 2.4 million clones, 95% seen once. Sequences were obtained from naive CD4+ T cells sorted from blood. Stated subset: CD45RA+ positively selected. These receptors were taken from a man younger than 35 in good health.

A single count supports this clone. This chain connects TRBV19 to TRBJ2-2; D is perhaps TRBD2 (7 bases). In germline, CDR1 is LNHDA, CDR2 SQIVND (reference sequence). The CDR3 contains 16 residues. Trimming pared 3 bases from V and 6 bases from J, leaving 17 bases between. CDR3 protein: CASSIRGAIGSGELFF. CDR3 nucleotides: TGTGCCAGTAGTATTCGGGGGGCGATTGGATCCGGGGAGCTGTTTTTT.

V and J are TRBV6-1 and TRBJ1-3; no firm D call. CDR3 size: 14 residues. CDR1 is MNHNS, CDR2 SASEGT, per germline. Deletions cut 3 bases from V and 1 base from J, with 7 bases between. CDR3: CASSDRASGNTIYF. CDR3 DNA: TGTGCCAGCAGTGACCGCGCATCTGGAAACACCATATATTTT.

The J gene is TRBJ1-2, the V gene TRBV7-2, with a weak D call TRBD1 (6 bases). V was pared by 3 bases and J by 2 bases, with 13 bases between. Germline V gene data show CDR1 as SGHTA and CDR2 as FQGNSA. This CDR3 comprises 15 residues. The chain's CDR3 is CASSFALGANYGYTF. CDR3 DNA: TGTGCCAGCAGCTTTGCGTTGGGGGCAAACTATGGCTACACCTTC.

V and J are TRBV10-3 and TRBJ1-2, with a weak D call TRBD1 (5 bases). Trimming removed 6 bases at V and 0 bases at J, with 8 bases between. The germline gives CDR1 ENHRY, CDR2 SYGVKD. This CDR3 contains 13 residues. The CDR3 region has the DNA TGTGCCATCAGCCCGGGGGCTAACTATGGCTACACCTTC. As protein: CAISPGANYGYTF.

This chain joins TRBV18 and TRBJ2-2; D may be TRBD2 (5 bases). The CDR3 is 12 amino acids. The ends were cut back, 6 bases at V and 11 bases at J, with 13 bases in the middle. From germline, CDR1 is KGHSH and CDR2 LQKENI. CDR3 in DNA: TGTGCCAGCTCTCCCAGAGAGGGTGAGCTGTTTTTT. Translating gives CASSPREGELFF.

The V gene is TRBV7-2, the J gene TRBJ1-2; a weak D match, TRBD1 (5 bases). V was cut by 1 base and J by 8 bases, with 14 bases left in between. The CDR3 spans 14 residues. CDR1 is SGHTA, CDR2 FQGNSA, per germline. The CDR3 is CASSLGISGIGYTF. For the CDR3, the DNA is TGTGCCAGCAGCTTAGGTATATCAGGGATAGGCTACACCTTC.

This clone is a singleton in its sample. This sequence joins TRBV10-3 and TRBJ1-5, with D possibly being TRBD1 (6 bases). V lost 6 bases, J lost 5 bases, and 11 bases lay in between. Germline V CDR1 and CDR2: ENHRY, SYGVKD. This CDR3 has 13 amino acids. The CDR3 protein is CAIRDRLDQPQHF. In DNA form, the CDR3 reads TGTGCCATCAGAGACAGGCTAGATCAGCCCCAGCATTTT.

CDR3 region: CASSITGTGRISGSGELFF. The CDR3 DNA reads TGCGCCAGCAGCATAACCGGGACAGGGAGGATAAGCGGGAGCGGGGAGCTGTTTTTT. The V and J genes are TRBV5-1 and TRBJ2-2; D perhaps matches TRBD1 (9 bases). The germline V gene encodes CDR1 SGHRS and CDR2 YFSETQ. With 4 bases removed from V and 7 bases from J, the gap between germline ends came to 29 bases. The CDR3 totals 19 residues.

Note on this clone: Other DNA variants within this sample encode the same CDR3. The rearrangement joins TRBV5-1 to TRBJ2-7; 12 bases agree with TRBD1. There are 15 residues in the CDR3. Germline CDR1 and CDR2: SGHRS and YFSETQ. J gave up 4 bases and V 1 base, and 3 bases lay outside the gene matches. DNA of the CDR3: TGCGCCAGCAGCTTGAGGGGACAGGGGGCTTACGAGCAGTACTTC. It is translated as CASSLRGQGAYEQYF.

This clone was counted only a few times. V usage is TRBV2 and J usage is TRBJ2-4; tentatively, D is TRBD2 (6 bases). The germline V gene has CDR1 SNHLY and CDR2 FYNNEI. V lost 7 bases to trimming and J lost 9 bases, with 16 bases between them. CDR3 length: 13 residues. This chain's CDR3 is CASTSEGFGIQYF. The CDR3 coding sequence is TGTGCCAGCACCTCGGAGGGATTTGGCATTCAGTACTTC.

The J gene is TRBJ2-7, the V gene TRBV2; D is possibly TRBD2 (6 bases). V gave up 6 bases and J gave up 3 bases, with 15 bases separating them. The length of the CDR3 is 14 residues. CDR1 is SNHLY and CDR2 is FYNNEI in the germline V gene. The CDR3 loop reads CASRTPNGGYEQYF. The CDR3 bases are TGTGCCAGCAGAACACCCAACGGGGGCTACGAGCAGTACTTC.

This clone appeared once. The chain is built from TRBV29-1 and TRBJ2-3; TRBD2 is a possible D gene (5 bases). Germline-derived CDR1 and CDR2 are SQVTM and ANQGSEA. The CDR3 extends over 14 amino acids. With 3 bases removed from V and 2 bases from J, the gap between germline ends came to 12 bases. CDR3 protein: CSVDPGWSTDTQYF. The CDR3, as DNA: TGCAGCGTTGACCCGGGGTGGTCCACAGATACGCAGTATTTT.

This clone came up once. V is TRBV5-6 and J is TRBJ2-1, with D possibly TRBD1 on 5 matching bases. Germline values: CDR1 SGHDT, CDR2 YYEEEE. V was clipped by 2 bases and J by 2 bases, with 8 bases between them. The CDR3 sequence is 14 residues long. The CDR3 loop is CASSLRGTYNEQFF. The CDR3 DNA reads as TGTGCCAGCAGCTTAAGGGGTACCTACAATGAGCAGTTCTTC.

As concerns this clone: The sample has other DNA sequences that encode this CDR3 too. The genes are TRBV2 and TRBJ2-5; D not certain. V lost 4 bases, J lost 2 bases, and 8 bases lay in between. CDR1 is SNHLY and CDR2 is FYNNEI in the germline V gene. The CDR3 runs 13 residues. The CDR3 DNA is TGTGCCAGCAGTGTGAGAGCGCAAGAGACCCAGTACTTC. This encodes CASSVRAQETQYF.

As to this clone: This sample also contains other DNA sequences that code for the same CDR3. The chain has TRBV10-1 and TRBJ2-2; weak D call: TRBD1 (6 bases). This CDR3 comprises 14 residues. V was shortened by 0 bases and J by 6 bases, with 8 bases between the two germline ends. The germline CDR1 and CDR2 sequences are WNHNN and SYGVQD (reference sequence). In nucleotides, the CDR3 is TGCGCCAGCAGTGAGTCATGGGGGCCCGGGGAGCTGTTTTTT. As protein: CASSESWGPGELFF.

In DNA form, the CDR3 reads TGTGCCAGCAGCTATAGGACTAGCGGCACAGATACGCAGTATTTT. Translation: CASSYRTSGTDTQYF. The chain uses TRBV11-3 and TRBJ2-3; TRBD2 matches 9 bases. Unmatched junction bases numbered 3, after V lost 4 bases and J lost 1 base. Per germline, CDR1 SGHNT and CDR2 YENEEA. The CDR3 has 15 residues.

The chain combines TRBV5-6 with TRBJ1-3; no definite D call. Trimming stripped 1 base from V and 0 bases from J, with 11 bases between. This CDR3 has 16 amino acids. Germline V gives CDR1 SGHDT, CDR2 YYEEEE. CDR3 amino acids: CASSLYTASSGNTIYF. CDR3 coding DNA: TGTGCCAGCAGCTTGTATACGGCCAGCTCTGGAAACACCATATATTTT.

This sequence joins TRBV20-1 and TRBJ2-7; D may be TRBD1 (6 bases). The V gene lost 7 bases and the J gene lost 1 base, with 8 bases spanning the gap. This CDR3 region has 11 residues. Per the germline V gene, CDR1 is DFQATT and CDR2 is SNEGSKA (reference sequence). The CDR3 here is CSGTGSYEQYF. CDR3 bases: TGCAGTGGTACAGGGTCCTACGAGCAGTACTTC.

The chain joins TRBV19 to TRBJ2-7; TRBD1 or TRBD2 may be the D gene (5 bases each). The CDR3 totals 15 residues. The germline gives CDR1 LNHDA, CDR2 SQIVND (reference sequence). V was shortened by 6 bases and J by 4 bases, with 19 bases between the two germline ends. CDR3 amino acids: CASRLEAGINYEQYF. CDR3 nucleotide sequence: TGTGCCAGTAGACTGGAGGCAGGGATAAATTACGAGCAGTACTTC.

The genes are TRBV5-8 and TRBJ2-3; weak D call: TRBD1 (5 bases). V was shortened by 0 bases and J by 2 bases, with 10 bases between the two germline ends. The CDR3 consists of 15 residues. Germline V lookup: CDR1 SGHTS, CDR2 YDEGEE. The chain's CDR3 is CASSLDMGPTDTQYF. The CDR3 nucleotides read TGTGCCAGCAGCTTGGACATGGGGCCCACAGATACGCAGTATTTT.

V gene TRBV4-2 combines with J gene TRBJ2-5; TRBD2 might be the D (7 bases). V lost 4 bases, J lost 3 bases, and 18 bases lay in between. The CDR3 consists of 16 residues. Germline CDR1 LGHNA, CDR2 YNFKEQ. The DNA for the CDR3 is TGTGCCAGCAGCCCACTGGGGGGGGCGGATGAAGAGACCCAGTACTTC. Its protein product is CASSPLGGADEETQYF.

In nucleotides, the CDR3 is TGTGCCAGTAGCCAAGGACTAGCGGGGAGATACAATGAGCAGTTCTTC. Protein sequence: CASSQGLAGRYNEQFF. This chain joins TRBV19 and TRBJ2-1; 12 nucleotides agree with TRBD2. V dropped 6 bases and J dropped 4; count of bases not matched to a gene: 7. CDR1 LNHDA and CDR2 SQIVND come from the germline V gene (reference sequence). The CDR3 has 16 amino acids.

The chain combines TRBV11-2 with TRBJ1-1; 7 positions match TRBD1. The CDR3 covers 16 residues. Trimming cost V 3 bases and J 1 base; bases outside gene matches: 8. Germline V gives CDR1 SGHAT, CDR2 FQNNGV. CDR3: CASSFSWDRWNTEAFF. In DNA form, the CDR3 reads TGTGCCAGCAGCTTTTCATGGGACAGATGGAACACTGAAGCTTTCTTT.

To note about this clone: The same CDR3 is also encoded by other DNA sequences in this sample. The chain has TRBV5-4 and TRBJ1-3, with a possible D match to TRBD1 (5 bases). V was trimmed by 1 base and J by 1 base, leaving 6 bases between them. Germline-derived CDR1 and CDR2 are SGHNT and YYREEE (reference sequence). The CDR3 totals 14 residues. The DNA for the CDR3 is TGTGCCAGCAGCTTGCCAGGGTCTGGAAACACCATATATTTT. Protein sequence: CASSLPGSGNTIYF.